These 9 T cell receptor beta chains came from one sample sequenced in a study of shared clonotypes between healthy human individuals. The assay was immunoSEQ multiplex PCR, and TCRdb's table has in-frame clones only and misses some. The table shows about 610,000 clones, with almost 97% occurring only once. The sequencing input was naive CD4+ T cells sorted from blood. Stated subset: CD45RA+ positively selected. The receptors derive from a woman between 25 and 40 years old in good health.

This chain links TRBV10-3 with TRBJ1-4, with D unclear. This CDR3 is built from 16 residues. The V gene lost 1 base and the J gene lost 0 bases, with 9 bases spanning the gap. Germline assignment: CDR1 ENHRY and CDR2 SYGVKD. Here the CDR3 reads CAISEWEHATNEKLFF. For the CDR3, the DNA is TGTGCCATCAGTGAGTGGGAGCACGCAACTAATGAAAAACTGTTTTTT.

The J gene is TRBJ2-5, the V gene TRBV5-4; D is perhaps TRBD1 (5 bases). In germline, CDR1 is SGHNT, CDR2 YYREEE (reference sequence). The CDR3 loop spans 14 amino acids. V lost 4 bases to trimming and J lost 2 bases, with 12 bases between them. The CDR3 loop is CASSLDTGQETQYF. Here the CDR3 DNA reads TGTGCCAGCAGCCTAGATACAGGACAAGAGACCCAGTACTTC.

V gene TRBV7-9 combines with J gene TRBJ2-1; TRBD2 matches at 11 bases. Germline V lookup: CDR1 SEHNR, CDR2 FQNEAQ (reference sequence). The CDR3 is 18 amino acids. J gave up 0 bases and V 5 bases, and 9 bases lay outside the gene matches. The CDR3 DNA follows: TGTGCCAGCAGCCGCCAAACTAGCGGGAGTGACTCCTACAATGAGCAGTTCTTC. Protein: CASSRQTSGSDSYNEQFF.

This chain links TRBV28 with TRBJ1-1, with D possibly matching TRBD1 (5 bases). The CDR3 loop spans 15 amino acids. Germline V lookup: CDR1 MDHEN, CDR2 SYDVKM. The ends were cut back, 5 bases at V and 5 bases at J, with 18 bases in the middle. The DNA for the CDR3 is TGTGCCAGCAGTGCACCCGGGGCGAGAGGGACTGAAGCTTTCTTT. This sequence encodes CASSAPGARGTEAFF.

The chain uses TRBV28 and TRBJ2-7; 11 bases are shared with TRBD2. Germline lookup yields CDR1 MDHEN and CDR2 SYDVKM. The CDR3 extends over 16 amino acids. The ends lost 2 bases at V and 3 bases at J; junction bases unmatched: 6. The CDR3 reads CASSLTSGSSYYEQYF. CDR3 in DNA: TGTGCCAGCAGTTTAACTAGCGGGAGCAGCTACTACGAGCAGTACTTC.

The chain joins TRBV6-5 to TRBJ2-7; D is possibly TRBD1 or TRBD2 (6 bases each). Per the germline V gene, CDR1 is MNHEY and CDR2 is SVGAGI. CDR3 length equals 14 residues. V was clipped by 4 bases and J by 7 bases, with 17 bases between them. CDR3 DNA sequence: TGTGCCAGCAGTTCCATCCTACAGGGAGGAGAGCAGTACTTC. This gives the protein CASSSILQGGEQYF.

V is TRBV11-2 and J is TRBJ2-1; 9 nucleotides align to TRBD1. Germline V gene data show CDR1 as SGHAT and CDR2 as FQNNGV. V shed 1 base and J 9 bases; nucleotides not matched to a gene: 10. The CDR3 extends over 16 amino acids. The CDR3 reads CASSLGLGQGFGEQFF. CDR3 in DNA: TGTGCCAGCAGCTTAGGTCTGGGACAGGGCTTCGGTGAGCAGTTCTTC.

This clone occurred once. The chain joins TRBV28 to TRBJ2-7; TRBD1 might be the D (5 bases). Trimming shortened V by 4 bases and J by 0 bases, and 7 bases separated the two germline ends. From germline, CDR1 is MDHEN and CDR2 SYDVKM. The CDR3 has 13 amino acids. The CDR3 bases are TGTGCCAGCAGTTCGGACAACTCCTACGAGCAGTACTTC. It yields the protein CASSSDNSYEQYF.

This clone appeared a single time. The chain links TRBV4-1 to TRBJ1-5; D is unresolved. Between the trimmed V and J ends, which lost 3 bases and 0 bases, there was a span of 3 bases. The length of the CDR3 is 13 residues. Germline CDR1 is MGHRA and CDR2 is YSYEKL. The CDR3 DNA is TGCGCCAGCAGCCATGGTAGCAATCAGCCCCAGCATTTT. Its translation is CASSHGSNQPQHF.